Shown below are 5 T cell receptor beta chains from a single sample sequenced in a study of blood T cell repertoires in COVID-19. Sequencing was performed with immunoSEQ multiplex PCR; in TCRdb, only in-frame clones are kept and a portion is missing. Of around 370,000 clones in the sample, 90% to 95% were seen once. Sequenced sample: peripheral blood. These receptors were collected from a woman aged 18-29 years who had recovered from COVID-19.

The chain combines TRBV15 with TRBJ1-4; 9 bases are a match to TRBD1. V gave up 4 bases and J gave up 9 bases; unmatched junction bases: 6. The CDR3 has 14 amino acids. Germline V CDR1 and CDR2: LNHNV, YYDKDF (reference sequence). CDR3 amino acids: CATSIAGQGKKLFF. Here the CDR3 DNA reads TGTGCCACCAGCATTGCGGGACAGGGTAAAAAACTGTTTTTT.

The gene calls are TRBV19 and TRBJ2-3; TRBD2 agrees at 10 bases. Germline lookup yields CDR1 LNHDA and CDR2 SQIVND (reference sequence). The CDR3 has 14 amino acids. J gave up 5 bases and V 7 bases, and 6 bases lay outside the gene matches. CDR3 coding DNA: TGTGCCAGTAACAAAGCGGGAGGGCGAGATACGCAGTATTTT. As protein: CASNKAGGRDTQYF.

In nucleotides, the CDR3 is TGTGCCAGCAGTCTGGACAGCCTCTACGAGCAGTACGTC. Its translation: CASSLDSLYEQYV. This chain links TRBV2 with TRBJ2-7; TRBD1 might be the D (6 bases). The CDR3 contains 13 residues. CDR1 and CDR2 from the germline V gene are SNHLY and FYNNEI. The ends were cut back, 5 bases at V and 3 bases at J, with 11 bases in the middle.

This chain uses TRBV19 with TRBJ2-5; maybe TRBD2 (6 bases). Trimming stripped 4 bases from V and 5 bases from J, with 26 bases between. Germline-derived CDR1 and CDR2 are LNHDA and SQIVND (reference sequence). The CDR3 is made up of 18 amino acids. The CDR3 loop reads CASSTTRVGASIRETQYF. In DNA form, the CDR3 reads TGTGCCAGTAGTACGACTAGGGTAGGGGCTAGCATCAGGGAGACCCAGTACTTC.

V and J are TRBV10-1 and TRBJ1-2; perhaps TRBD1 as D (5 bases). The CDR3 contains 15 residues. Germline V CDR1 and CDR2: WNHNN, SYGVQD (reference sequence). V was trimmed by 1 base and J by 2 bases, leaving 11 bases between them. CDR3 loop: CASSEYAGPNYGYTF. The CDR3 nucleotides are TGCGCCAGCAGTGAGTACGCAGGGCCCAACTATGGCTACACCTTC.